These 20 T cell receptor beta chains came from one sample sequenced in a study of human T cells and chemical hapten exposure (dated by TCRdb to the early 2020s). The method was RACE. TCRdb lists the instrument as NextSeq 500. The public reads were quality trimmed at Q25 with fastp and then assembled into clones with MiXCR by TCRdb, keeping productive beta chains. A single entry per CDR3 protein holds the most common genes and DNA from its merged rows. The sample table contains tens of thousands of distinct CDR3 sequences; only one count was recorded for 11% of them. The ten largest account for roughly 2% of the sample. Sample time point, as interpreted from the label and publication: patch test 2, 6 weeks after DPC sensitization. This sample's treatment or condition label indicates: therapeutic diphenylcyclopropenone sensitization with weekly scalp DPC. This specimen consisted of whole blood, obtained in connection with sensitization to the hapten diphenylcyclopropenone (DPC). Every receptor here comes from a man aged 35-49 years with alopecia areata. Some clones in this sample may be carry-over from other donors' samples.

V usage is TRBV29-1 and J usage is TRBJ1-1; 7 nucleotides line up with TRBD1. The V segment lost 7 bases and the J segment 2 bases; nucleotides outside the gene matches: 4. This CDR3 comprises 12 residues. Per germline, CDR1 SQVTM and CDR2 ANQGSEA. This chain's CDR3 is CSGGQTNTEAFF. The CDR3, as DNA: TGCAGCGGGGGACAGACTAACACTGAAGCTTTCTTT. The full variable domain, rest sourced from reference TRBV29-1 and TRBJ1-1, is SAVISQKPSRDICQRGTSLTIQCQVDSQVTMMFWYRQQPGQSLTLIATANQGSEATYESGFVIDKFPISRPNLTFSTLTVSNMSPEDSSIYLCSGGQTNTEAFFGQGTRLTVV.

The chain carries TRBV5-6 and TRBJ2-7, with 11 bases matching TRBD1. Germline CDR1 and CDR2: SGHDT and YYEEEE. The CDR3 runs to 14 residues. J gave up 6 bases and V 3 bases, and 5 bases lay outside the gene matches. CDR3 sequence reads: CASSSGQGAREQYV. CDR3 bases: TGTGCCAGCAGCTCTGGACAGGGGGCGCGCGAGCAGTACGTC.

In this sample, this clonotype turned up many times. This chain connects TRBV6-2 or TRBV6-3 to TRBJ2-3, with D maybe TRBD2 (6 bases). There are 15 residues in the CDR3. V lost 5 bases, J lost 1 base, and 13 bases lay in between. The germline V gene has CDR1 MNHEY and CDR2 SVGEGT. The CDR3 DNA sequence: TGTGCCAGCAGTATCGGGACTCTCGGCACAGATACGCAGTATTTT. This translates into CASSIGTLGTDTQYF.

The table lists this clonotype with many counts. This chain joins TRBV28 and TRBJ2-3; no firm D call. Germline V CDR1 and CDR2: MDHEN, SYDVKM. The CDR3 totals 14 residues. Trimming left V 6 bases short and J 0 bases short, with 10 bases between. In DNA form, the CDR3 reads TGTGCCAGCAGCCCCGCCGGAAGCACAGATACGCAGTATTTT. The encoded protein is CASSPAGSTDTQYF.

The rearrangement links TRBV18 to TRBJ2-4, with TRBD1 matching 7 bases. The CDR3 is made up of 18 amino acids. Trimming cost V 0 bases and J 2 bases; bases outside gene matches: 10. The germline CDR1 and CDR2 sequences are KGHSH and LQKENI. The CDR3, as DNA: TGTGCCAGCTCACCACCTAGTTCCAGGGGGAAGACCAAAAACATTCAGTACTTC. This encodes CASSPPSSRGKTKNIQYF.

This clonotype was picked up many times. J is TRBJ1-2 and V is TRBV2, with D possibly TRBD1 on 5 matching bases. V was cut by 5 bases and J by 2 bases, with 12 bases left in between. The CDR3 covers 14 residues. Germline V gene lookup returns CDR1 SNHLY and CDR2 FYNNEI. In nucleotides, the CDR3 is TGTGCCAGCAGTTCAGGGTTGGGGAACTATGGCTACACCTTC. Amino acid sequence: CASSSGLGNYGYTF.

The V gene is TRBV10-3, the J gene TRBJ2-7, with D hard to call. Germline-derived CDR1 and CDR2 are ENHRY and SYGVKD. V shed 0 bases and J shed 3 bases, with 6 bases lying between them. The CDR3 sequence is 13 residues long. The CDR3 sequence: CAISESTSYEQYV. The CDR3 coding sequence is TGTGCCATCAGTGAGTCGACCAGCTACGAGCAGTACGTC.

The chain employs TRBV7-9 and TRBJ2-7; D is unclear. CDR1 SEHNR and CDR2 FQNEAQ come from the germline V gene (reference sequence). The CDR3 is 12 residues long. The ends were cut back, 5 bases at V and 4 bases at J, with 9 bases in the middle. This CDR3 reads CASSLRNYEQYV. As DNA, the CDR3 is TGTGCCAGCAGCCTAAGGAATTACGAGCAGTACGTC.

The CDR3 reads CSARDAFRGQETQYF. DNA of the CDR3: TGCAGTGCTAGAGATGCGTTTAGGGGCCAAGAGACCCAGTACTTC. V is TRBV20-1 and J is TRBJ2-5, with D possibly being TRBD1 (5 bases). CDR1 is DFQATT, CDR2 SNEGSKA, per germline (reference sequence). V dropped 0 bases and J dropped 1 base, with 12 bases sitting between them. The CDR3 runs to 15 residues.

In its sample, this clonotype was seen a few times. This rearrangement joins TRBV29-1 to TRBJ2-2; 11 bases align to TRBD2. This CDR3 comprises 15 residues. Trimming at V came to 6 bases and at J to 5 bases, leaving 8 bases not matched to a gene. Germline loops: CDR1 SQVTM, CDR2 ANQGSEA. This CDR3 is CSVSSGRAWTGELFF. The CDR3, as DNA: TGCAGCGTCAGTAGCGGGAGGGCCTGGACCGGGGAGCTGTTTTTT.

This clonotype was observed a handful of times. The CDR3 region has the DNA TGTGCCAGCAGCCTGTCGGCGAGTTTCAACACCGGGGAGCTGTTTTTT. Its protein product is CASSLSASFNTGELFF. V and J are TRBV4-2 and TRBJ2-2, with no clear D. The germline V gene has CDR1 LGHNA and CDR2 YNFKEQ. The CDR3 contains 16 residues. The V end was cut by 4 bases, the J end by 2 bases, with 14 bases between.

V usage is TRBV6-5 and J usage is TRBJ2-3, with a weak D call TRBD1 (6 bases). Germline CDR1 reads MNHEY; CDR2 reads SVGAGI. This CDR3 is 15 amino acids long. Trimming removed 0 bases at V and 3 bases at J, with 10 bases between. The CDR3 region has the DNA TGTGCCAGCAGTTACTCGGGGGCTTTTACAGATACGCAGTATTTT. Amino acid sequence: CASSYSGAFTDTQYF.

This clonotype was seen repeatedly, ten times or more. This chain connects TRBV29-1 to TRBJ2-7; 13 bases line up with TRBD2. The V segment lost 6 bases and the J segment 6 bases; nucleotides outside the gene matches: 5. Germline CDR1 is SQVTM and CDR2 is ANQGSEA. The CDR3 is 13 residues long. CDR3 DNA: TGCAGCGTCCTACTAGCGGGAGGGGGCGAGCAGTACGTC. Its translation is CSVLLAGGGEQYV.

The gene calls are TRBV3-1 and TRBJ2-7; 10 positions agree with TRBD2. The CDR3 is 14 residues long. Trimming removed 2 bases from V and 2 bases from J; junction bases left unmatched: 0. Looked up from germline, CDR1 is LGHDT and CDR2 is YNNKEL (reference sequence). The chain's CDR3 is CASSQLAGAYEQYF. In DNA, the CDR3 is TGTGCCAGCAGCCAACTAGCGGGAGCCTACGAGCAGTACTTC.

This clonotype was counted a few times. This rearrangement joins TRBV4-2 to TRBJ1-1; a weak D match, TRBD1 (6 bases). The CDR3 length is 20 residues. V lost 1 base to trimming and J lost 4 bases, with 28 bases between them. The germline V gene has CDR1 LGHNA and CDR2 YNFKEQ. CDR3 residues: CASSQATPRTEREGATEAFF. The DNA of the CDR3 is TGTGCCAGCAGCCAAGCAACCCCCCGGACAGAAAGGGAAGGGGCCACTGAAGCTTTCTTT.

This clonotype was observed a few times. The V and J genes are TRBV2 and TRBJ1-1, with unresolved D. Germline CDR1 and CDR2: SNHLY and FYNNEI. The CDR3 loop spans 12 amino acids. The V gene lost 5 bases and the J gene lost 10 bases, with 14 bases spanning the gap. This CDR3 reads CASSYNVPLAFF. The DNA for the CDR3 is TGTGCCAGCAGTTATAATGTCCCGTTAGCTTTCTTT.

In its sample, this clonotype was seen many times. The rearrangement joins TRBV13 to TRBJ1-2; no clear D gene. The V and J ends lost 5 bases and 1 base respectively, with 8 bases between them. Germline loops: CDR1 PRHDT, CDR2 FYEKMQ (reference sequence). This CDR3 region has 13 residues. The CDR3 nucleotides read TGTGCCAGCAGCGTCAGAAATAACTATGGCTACACCTTC. Protein product: CASSVRNNYGYTF.

This clonotype was seen a few times. V gene TRBV4-3 combines with J gene TRBJ2-5; D is unclear. Germline V gene lookup returns CDR1 LGHNA and CDR2 YSLEER. V was pared by 0 bases and J by 5 bases, with 7 bases between. The CDR3 runs to 13 residues. CDR3 sequence (DNA): TGCGCCAGCAGCCAAGAGCTAATGGAGACCCAGTACTTC. It translates to CASSQELMETQYF.

This clonotype was detected only a few times. The rearrangement uses TRBV29-1 and TRBJ1-2; D uncertain. This CDR3 region has 12 residues. Germline V gene sequence: CDR1 SQVTM, CDR2 ANQGSEA. The germline V and J ends were trimmed by 4 bases and 5 bases, with 11 bases remaining between them. CDR3 nucleotide sequence: TGCAGCGTTGGGCACTCCGCATATGGCTACACCTTC. It specifies CSVGHSAYGYTF. Supplemented by reference TRBV29-1 and TRBJ1-2, the full variable domain reads SAVISQKPSRDICQRGTSLTIQCQVDSQVTMMFWYRQQPGQSLTLIATANQGSEATYESGFVIDKFPISRPNLTFSTLTVSNMSPEDSSIYLCSVGHSAYGYTFGSGTRLTVV.

This clonotype was detected many times. V gene TRBV7-9 combines with J gene TRBJ2-5; D is uncertain. This CDR3 has 12 amino acids. CDR1 is SEHNR, CDR2 FQNEAQ, per germline (reference sequence). V was pared by 0 bases and J by 4 bases, with 3 bases between. Here the CDR3 DNA reads TGTGCCAGCAGCTTAGCCGGAGAGACCCAGTACTTC. As protein: CASSLAGETQYF. The full variable domain, with the rest looked up from reference TRBV7-9 and TRBJ2-5, is DTGVSQNPRHKITKRGQNVTFRCDPISEHNRLYWYRQTLGQGPEFLTYFQNEAQLEKSRLLSDRFSAERPKGSFSTLEIQRTEQGDSAMYLCASSLAGETQYFGPGTRLLVL.